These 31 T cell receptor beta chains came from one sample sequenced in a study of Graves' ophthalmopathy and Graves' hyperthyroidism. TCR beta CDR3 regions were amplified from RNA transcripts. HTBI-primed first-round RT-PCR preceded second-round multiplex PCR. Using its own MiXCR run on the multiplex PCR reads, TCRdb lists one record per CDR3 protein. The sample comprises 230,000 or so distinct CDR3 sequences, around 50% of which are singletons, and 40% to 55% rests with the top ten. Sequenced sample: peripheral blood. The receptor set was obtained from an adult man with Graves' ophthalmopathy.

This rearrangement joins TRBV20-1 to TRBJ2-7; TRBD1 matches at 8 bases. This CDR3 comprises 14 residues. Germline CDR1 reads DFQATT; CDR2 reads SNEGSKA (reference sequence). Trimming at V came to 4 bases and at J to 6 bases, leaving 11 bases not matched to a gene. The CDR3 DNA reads TGCAGTGCTACCTATAGGACAGGGAAGCCCGAGCAGTACTTC. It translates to CSATYRTGKPEQYF.

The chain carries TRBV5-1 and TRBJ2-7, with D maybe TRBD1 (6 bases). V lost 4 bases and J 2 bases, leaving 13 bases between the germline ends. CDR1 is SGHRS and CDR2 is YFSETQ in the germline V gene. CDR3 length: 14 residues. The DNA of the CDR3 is TGCGCCAGCAGCACCGGACAGCACCCCTACGAGCAGTACTTC. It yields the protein CASSTGQHPYEQYF.

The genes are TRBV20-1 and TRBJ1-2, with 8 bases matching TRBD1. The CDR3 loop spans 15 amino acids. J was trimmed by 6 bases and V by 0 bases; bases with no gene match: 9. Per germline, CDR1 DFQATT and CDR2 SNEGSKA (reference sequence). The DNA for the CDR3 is TGCAGTGCTAGAGATTGGGCCAGGGGGCCGGATGGCTACACCTTC. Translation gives CSARDWARGPDGYTF.

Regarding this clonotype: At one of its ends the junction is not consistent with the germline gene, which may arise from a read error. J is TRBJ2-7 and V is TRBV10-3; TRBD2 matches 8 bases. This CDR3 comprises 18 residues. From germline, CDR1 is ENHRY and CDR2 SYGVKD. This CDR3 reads CASSYPRGGPQLSYEQYF. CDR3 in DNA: TGTGCCAGCAGTTACCCCCGGGGGGGGCCCCAACTTTCCTACGAGCAGTACTTC.

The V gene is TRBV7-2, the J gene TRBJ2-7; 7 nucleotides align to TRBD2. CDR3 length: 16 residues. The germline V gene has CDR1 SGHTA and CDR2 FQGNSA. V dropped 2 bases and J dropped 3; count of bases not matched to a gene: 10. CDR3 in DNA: TGTGCCAGCAGCTTACTCCCCGGGACTACCGACTACGAGCAGTACTTC. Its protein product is CASSLLPGTTDYEQYF.

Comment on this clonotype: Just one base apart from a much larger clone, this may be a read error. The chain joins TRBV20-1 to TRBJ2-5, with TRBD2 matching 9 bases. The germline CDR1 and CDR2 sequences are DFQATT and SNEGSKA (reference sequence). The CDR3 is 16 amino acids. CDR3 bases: TGCAGTGCTACGGGACTAGCTGGCGGGGCCCAAGGGACCCAGTACTTC. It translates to CSATGLAGGAQGTQYF.

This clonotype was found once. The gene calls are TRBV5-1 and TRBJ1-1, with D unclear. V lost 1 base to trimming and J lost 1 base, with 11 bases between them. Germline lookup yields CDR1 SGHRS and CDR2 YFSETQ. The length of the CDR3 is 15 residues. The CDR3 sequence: CASSLTAPGNTEAFF. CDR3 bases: TGCGCCAGCAGCTTGACGGCCCCAGGGAACACTGAAGCTTTCTTT.

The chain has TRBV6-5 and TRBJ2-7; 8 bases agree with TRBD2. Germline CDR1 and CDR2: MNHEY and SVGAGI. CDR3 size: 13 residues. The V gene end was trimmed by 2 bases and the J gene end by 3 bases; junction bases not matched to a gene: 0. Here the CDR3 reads CASSYLAGYEQYF. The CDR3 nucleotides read TGTGCCAGCAGTTACCTAGCGGGCTACGAGCAGTACTTC.

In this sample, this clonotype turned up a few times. DNA of the CDR3: TGTGCCAGCAGTTACTCGCGCGGGAGTGTTATCGAGCAGTACTTC. Encoded protein: CASSYSRGSVIEQYF. The V and J genes are TRBV6-1 and TRBJ2-7; 7 bases line up with TRBD2. The CDR3 length is 15 residues. V lost 5 bases and J lost 6; bases outside the gene matches: 13. CDR1 MNHNS and CDR2 SASEGT come from the germline V gene.

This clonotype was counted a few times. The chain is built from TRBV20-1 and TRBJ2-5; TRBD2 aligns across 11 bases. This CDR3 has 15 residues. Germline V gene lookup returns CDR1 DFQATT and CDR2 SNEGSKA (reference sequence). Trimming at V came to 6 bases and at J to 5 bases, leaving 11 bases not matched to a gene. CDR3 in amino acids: CSARKPSGGPETQYF. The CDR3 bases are TGCAGTGCAAGGAAGCCTAGCGGGGGGCCGGAGACCCAGTACTTC.

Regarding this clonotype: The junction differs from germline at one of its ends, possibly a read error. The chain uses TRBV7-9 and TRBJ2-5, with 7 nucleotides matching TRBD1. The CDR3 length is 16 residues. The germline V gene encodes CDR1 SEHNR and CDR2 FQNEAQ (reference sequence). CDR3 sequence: CASSPYFGQDQETQYF. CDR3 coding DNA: TGTGCTAGCAGCCCCTACTTCGGACAGGACCAAGAGACCCAGTACTTC.

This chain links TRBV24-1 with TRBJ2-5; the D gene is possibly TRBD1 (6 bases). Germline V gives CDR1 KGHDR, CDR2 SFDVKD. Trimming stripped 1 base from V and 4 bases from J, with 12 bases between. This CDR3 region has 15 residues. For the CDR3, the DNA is TGTGCCACCAGTGATTTTGTACAGGGCAGAGAGACCCAGTACTTC. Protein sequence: CATSDFVQGRETQYF.

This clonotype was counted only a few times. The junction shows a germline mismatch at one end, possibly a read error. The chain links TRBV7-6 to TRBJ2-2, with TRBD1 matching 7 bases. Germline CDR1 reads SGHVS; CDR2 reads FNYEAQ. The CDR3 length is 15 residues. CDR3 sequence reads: CASSLAVTGSGELFF. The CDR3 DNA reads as TGTGCCAGCAGTTTAGCCGTGACAGGGTCCGGGGAGCTGTTTTTT.

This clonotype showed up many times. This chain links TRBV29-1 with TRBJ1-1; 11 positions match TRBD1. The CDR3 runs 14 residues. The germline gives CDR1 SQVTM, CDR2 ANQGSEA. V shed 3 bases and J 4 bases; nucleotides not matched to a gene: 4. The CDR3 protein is CSVDLDRGLTEAFF. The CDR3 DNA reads TGCAGCGTTGATTTGGACAGGGGGCTCACTGAAGCTTTCTTT.

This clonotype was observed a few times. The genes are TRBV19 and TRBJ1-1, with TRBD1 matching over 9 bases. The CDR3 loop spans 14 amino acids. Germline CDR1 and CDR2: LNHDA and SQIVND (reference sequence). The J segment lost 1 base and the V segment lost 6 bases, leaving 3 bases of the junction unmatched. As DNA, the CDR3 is TGTGCCAGTAGACTGGGACAGGGGAACACTGAAGCTTTCTTT. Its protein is CASRLGQGNTEAFF.

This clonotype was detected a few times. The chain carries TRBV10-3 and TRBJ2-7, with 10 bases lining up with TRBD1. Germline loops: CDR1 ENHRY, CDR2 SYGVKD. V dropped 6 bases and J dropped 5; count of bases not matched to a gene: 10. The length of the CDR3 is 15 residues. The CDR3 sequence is CAISGSHGTGDEQYF. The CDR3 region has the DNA TGTGCCATCAGCGGGTCCCATGGGACAGGGGACGAGCAGTACTTC.

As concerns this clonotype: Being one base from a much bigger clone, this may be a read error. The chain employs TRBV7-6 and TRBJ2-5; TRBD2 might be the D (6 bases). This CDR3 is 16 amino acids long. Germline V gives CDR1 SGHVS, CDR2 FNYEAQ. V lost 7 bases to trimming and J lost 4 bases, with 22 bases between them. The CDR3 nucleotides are TGTGCCAGCAACTTGGGTAGCGGTGGGAGAGCAGAGACCCAGTACTTC. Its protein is CASNLGSGGRAETQYF.

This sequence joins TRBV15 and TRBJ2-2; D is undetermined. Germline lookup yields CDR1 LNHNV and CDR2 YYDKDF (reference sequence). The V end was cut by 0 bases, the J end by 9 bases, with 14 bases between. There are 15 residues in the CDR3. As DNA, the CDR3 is TGTGCCACCAGCAGAGATCGGGCAGATGGGAGGGAGCTGTTTTTT. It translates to CATSRDRADGRELFF.

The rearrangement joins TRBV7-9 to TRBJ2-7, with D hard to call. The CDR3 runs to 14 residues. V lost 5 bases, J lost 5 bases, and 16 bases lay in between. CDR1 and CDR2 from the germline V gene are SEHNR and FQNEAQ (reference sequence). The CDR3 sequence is CASSPSGIVDEQYF. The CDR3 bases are TGTGCCAGCAGCCCCTCGGGCATAGTGGACGAGCAGTACTTC.

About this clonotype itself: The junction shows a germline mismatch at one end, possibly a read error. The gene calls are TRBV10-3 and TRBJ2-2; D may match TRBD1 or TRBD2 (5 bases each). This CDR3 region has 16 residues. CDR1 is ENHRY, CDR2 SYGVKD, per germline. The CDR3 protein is CASSYLGTALGGELFF. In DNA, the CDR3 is TGTGCCAGCAGTTACCTGGGGACGGCCTTGGGCGGGGAGCTGTTTTTT.

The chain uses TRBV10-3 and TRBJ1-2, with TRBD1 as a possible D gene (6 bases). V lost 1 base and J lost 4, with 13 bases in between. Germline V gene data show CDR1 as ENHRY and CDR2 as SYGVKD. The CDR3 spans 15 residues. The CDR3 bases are TGTGCCATCAGTGAGTTTGGGGGCACTAGCTATGGCTACACCTTC. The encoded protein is CAISEFGGTSYGYTF.

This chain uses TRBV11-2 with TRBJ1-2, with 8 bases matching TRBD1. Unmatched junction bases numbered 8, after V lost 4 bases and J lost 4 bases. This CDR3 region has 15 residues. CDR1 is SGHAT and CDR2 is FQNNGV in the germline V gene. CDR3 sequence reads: CASSSRTGTSYGYTF. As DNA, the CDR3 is TGTGCCAGCAGCTCCCGGACAGGGACAAGCTATGGCTACACCTTC.

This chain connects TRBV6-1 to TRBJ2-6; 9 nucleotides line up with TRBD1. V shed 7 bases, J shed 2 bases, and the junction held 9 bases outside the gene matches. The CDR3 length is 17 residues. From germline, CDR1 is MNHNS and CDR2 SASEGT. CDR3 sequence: CASKSGTGRPGANVLTF. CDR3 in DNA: TGTGCCAGCAAGTCCGGGACAGGGAGGCCTGGGGCCAACGTCCTGACTTTC.

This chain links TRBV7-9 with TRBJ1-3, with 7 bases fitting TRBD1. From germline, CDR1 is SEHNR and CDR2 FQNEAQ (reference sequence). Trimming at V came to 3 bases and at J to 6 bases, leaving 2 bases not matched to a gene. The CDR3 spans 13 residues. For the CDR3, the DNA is TGTGCCAGCAGCTTGACAGGGCTAAACACCATATATTTT. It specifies CASSLTGLNTIYF. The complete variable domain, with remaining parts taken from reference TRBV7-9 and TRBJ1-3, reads DTGVSQNPRHKITKRGQNVTFRCDPISEHNRLYWYRQTLGQGPEFLTYFQNEAQLEKSRLLSDRFSAERPKGSFSTLEIQRTEQGDSAMYLCASSLTGLNTIYFGEGSWLTVV.

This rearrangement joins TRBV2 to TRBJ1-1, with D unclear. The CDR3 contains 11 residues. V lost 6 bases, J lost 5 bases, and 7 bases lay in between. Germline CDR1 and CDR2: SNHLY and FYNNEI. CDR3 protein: CASSPQTEAFF. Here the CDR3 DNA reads TGTGCCAGCAGCCCACAAACTGAAGCTTTCTTT.

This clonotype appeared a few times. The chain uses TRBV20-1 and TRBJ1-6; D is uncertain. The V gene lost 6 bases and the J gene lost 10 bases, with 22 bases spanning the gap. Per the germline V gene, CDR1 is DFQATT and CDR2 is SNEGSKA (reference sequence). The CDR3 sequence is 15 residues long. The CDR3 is CSAPPDVRGQSPLHF. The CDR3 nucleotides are TGCAGTGCGCCCCCAGATGTCCGGGGTCAGTCACCCCTCCACTTT.

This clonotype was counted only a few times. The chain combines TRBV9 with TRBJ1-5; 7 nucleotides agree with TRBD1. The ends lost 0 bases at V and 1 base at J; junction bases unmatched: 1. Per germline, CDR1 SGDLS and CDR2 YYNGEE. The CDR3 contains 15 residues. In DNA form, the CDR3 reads TGTGCCAGCAGCGTAGACAGGGGCAGCAATCAGCCCCAGCATTTT. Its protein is CASSVDRGSNQPQHF.

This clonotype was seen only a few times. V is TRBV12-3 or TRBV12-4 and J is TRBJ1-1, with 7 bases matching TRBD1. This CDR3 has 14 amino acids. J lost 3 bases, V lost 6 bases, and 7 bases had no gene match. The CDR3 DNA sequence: TGTGCCAGCAGCTTAAGACAGGGTCACACTGAAGCTTTCTTT. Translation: CASSLRQGHTEAFF.

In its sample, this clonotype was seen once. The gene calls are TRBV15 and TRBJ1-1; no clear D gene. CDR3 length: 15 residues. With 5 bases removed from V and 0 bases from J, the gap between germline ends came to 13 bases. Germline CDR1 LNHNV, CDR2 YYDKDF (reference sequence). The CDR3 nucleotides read TGTGCCACCAGCTTGGTCCCACACATGAACACTGAAGCTTTCTTT. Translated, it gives CATSLVPHMNTEAFF.

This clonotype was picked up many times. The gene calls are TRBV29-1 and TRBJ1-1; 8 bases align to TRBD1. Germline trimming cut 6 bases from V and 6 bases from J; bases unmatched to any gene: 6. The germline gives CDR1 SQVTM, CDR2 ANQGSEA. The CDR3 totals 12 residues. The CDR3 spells CSVRQGLAEAFF. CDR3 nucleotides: TGCAGCGTCCGACAGGGGCTGGCTGAAGCTTTCTTT.

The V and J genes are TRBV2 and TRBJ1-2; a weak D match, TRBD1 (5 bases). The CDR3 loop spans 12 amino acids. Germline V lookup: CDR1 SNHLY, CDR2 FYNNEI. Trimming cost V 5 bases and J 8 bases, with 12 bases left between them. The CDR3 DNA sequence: TGTGCCAGCAGTCGTGACGGGGGGGGCTACACCTTC. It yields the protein CASSRDGGGYTF.